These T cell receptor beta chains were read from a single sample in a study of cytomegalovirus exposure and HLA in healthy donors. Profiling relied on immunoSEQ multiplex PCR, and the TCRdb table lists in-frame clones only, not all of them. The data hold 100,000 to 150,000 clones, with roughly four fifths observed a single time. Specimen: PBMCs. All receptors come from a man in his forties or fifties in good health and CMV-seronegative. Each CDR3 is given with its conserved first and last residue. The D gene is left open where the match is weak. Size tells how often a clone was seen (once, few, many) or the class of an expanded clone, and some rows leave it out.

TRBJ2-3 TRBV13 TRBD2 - CASSLGRRGGDTQYF TGTGCCAGCAGCTTAGGCCGGCGGGGGGGGGATACGCAGTATTTT
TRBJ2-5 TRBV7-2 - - CASSLAGVQETQYF TGTGCCAGCAGCTTAGCCGGGGTACAAGAGACCCAGTACTTC
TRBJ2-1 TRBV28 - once CASNPPSNNEQFF TGTGCCAGCAACCCCCCGAGTAACAATGAGCAGTTCTTC
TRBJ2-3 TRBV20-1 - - CSARDSGHF TGCAGTGCTAGAGATAGTGGGCATTTT
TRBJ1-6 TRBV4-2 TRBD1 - CASSQVTGGSYNSPLHF TGTGCCAGCAGCCAAGTGACAGGGGGCTCCTATAATTCTCCCCTCCACTTT
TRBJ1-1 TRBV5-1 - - CASTTQGTEAFF TGCGCCAGCACCACTCAGGGGACTGAAGCTTTCTTT
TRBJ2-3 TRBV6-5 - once CASSYSLSDTQYF TGTGCCAGCAGTTACTCCCTATCAGATACGCAGTATTTT
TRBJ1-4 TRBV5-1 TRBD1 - CASKTGGSLTNEKLFF TGCGCCAGCAAGACAGGGGGCTCCCTCACTAATGAAAAACTGTTTTTT
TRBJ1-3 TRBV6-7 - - CASSYPSCDTIYF TGTGCCAGCAGTTACCCATCATGTGACACCATATATTTT
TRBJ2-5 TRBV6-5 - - CASSWGQTRETQYF TGTGCCAGCAGTTGGGGACAAACCCGAGAGACCCAGTACTTC